This T cell receptor (beta chain) was found in a study of T cell changes during pregnancy in multiple sclerosis. CDR3 size: 18 residues. Germline V CDR1 and CDR2: LNHDA, SQIVND (reference sequence). V shed 7 bases, J shed 3 bases, and the junction held 20 bases outside the gene matches. Some clones are missing from TCRdb's copy, which holds only in-frame ones; the method was immunoSEQ multiplex PCR. Of about 100,000 clones in the sample, 85% to 95% were seen once. Source: peripheral blood, taken after pregnancy. The sequence was collected from a female donor with multiple sclerosis, enrolled in a pregnancy study. V is TRBV19 and J is TRBJ1-1, with TRBD1 matching 7 bases. The CDR3 sequence: CASTKRVASGTADTEAFF. CDR3 nucleotides: TGTGCCAGTACGAAGCGGGTGGCCAGTGGGACAGCCGACACTGAAGCTTTCTTT.